These T cell receptor beta chains were read from a single sample in a study of neoadjuvant anti-PD-1 for oral cavity cancer. The data were produced by immunoSEQ multiplex PCR, yet TCRdb's version contains in-frame clones alone and is incomplete. The profile shows about 14,000 clones, about 74% of them singletons. The source was PBMCs, collected after nivolumab (anti-PD-1) treatment. All receptors come from a person aged 40 to 85 with oral cavity squamous cell carcinoma. Each CDR3 is given with its conserved first and last residue. Each record gives: J gene, clone size, D gene, V gene, CDR3 DNA, CDR3 protein. D genes are given only for firm matches. Rows give clone size only sometimes, using once, few, many, or a class for an expanded clone.

j_gene: TRBJ2-1
abundance: -
d_gene: -
v_gene: TRBV7-3
CDR3nt: TGTGCCAGCGGCTCTAGCGATGAGCAGTTCTTC
CDR3aa: CASGSSDEQFF

j_gene: TRBJ1-2
abundance: -
d_gene: TRBD1
v_gene: TRBV6-5
CDR3nt: TGTGCCAGCAGTGGTCCCGGGACAGGGAACTATGGCTACACCTTC
CDR3aa: CASSGPGTGNYGYTF

j_gene: TRBJ1-2
abundance: -
d_gene: -
v_gene: TRBV15
CDR3nt: TGTGCCACCAGCAGAGCGGGGGGTTTTAGATATGGCTACACCTTC
CDR3aa: CATSRAGGFRYGYTF

j_gene: TRBJ1-2
abundance: few
d_gene: TRBD1
v_gene: TRBV28
CDR3nt: TGTGCCAGCAGCCCAGGACAGGCTATCTATGGCTACACCTTC
CDR3aa: CASSPGQAIYGYTF

j_gene: TRBJ2-3
abundance: -
d_gene: TRBD2
v_gene: TRBV7-6
CDR3nt: TGTGCCAGCAGTTCTAGCGGGAGCAGTGCAGATACGCAGTATTTT
CDR3aa: CASSSSGSSADTQYF

j_gene: TRBJ2-7
abundance: -
d_gene: TRBD1
v_gene: TRBV7-7
CDR3nt: TGTGCTAGCAGCTTAGCCCCACGGACAGGAAAACTCTTCTACGAGCAGTACTTC
CDR3aa: CASSLAPRTGKLFYEQYF

j_gene: TRBJ2-3
abundance: few
d_gene: TRBD2
v_gene: TRBV27
CDR3nt: TGTGCCAGCAGTTTAAACCTTCTAGCGGCCGTAGGATTTGATACGCAGTATTTT
CDR3aa: CASSLNLLAAVGFDTQYF

j_gene: TRBJ1-5
abundance: -
d_gene: TRBD1
v_gene: TRBV4-1
CDR3nt: TGCGCCAGCAGCCAAGGATCCGGACAGGGGGTAAATCAGCCCCAGCATTTT
CDR3aa: CASSQGSGQGVNQPQHF

j_gene: TRBJ1-1
abundance: -
d_gene: -
v_gene: TRBV29-1
CDR3nt: TGCAGCGTTCTCGGGGACCGAATCTTCGAAGCTTTCTTT
CDR3aa: CSVLGDRIFEAFF

j_gene: TRBJ2-7
abundance: -
d_gene: TRBD2
v_gene: TRBV19
CDR3nt: TGTGCCAGTAGTCGACTAGCGGGAGACGAGCAGTACTTC
CDR3aa: CASSRLAGDEQYF

j_gene: TRBJ2-7
abundance: -
d_gene: -
v_gene: TRBV6-5
CDR3nt: TGTGCCAGCAGTTCTCGCGCCTGGGGGTACGAGCAGTACTTC
CDR3aa: CASSSRAWGYEQYF

j_gene: TRBJ2-7
abundance: -
d_gene: TRBD2
v_gene: TRBV6-5
CDR3nt: TGTGCCAGCAGTTATGCTAGCGGGGTATTAAGGAACGAGCAGTACTTC
CDR3aa: CASSYASGVLRNEQYF

j_gene: TRBJ1-4
abundance: -
d_gene: TRBD1
v_gene: TRBV27
CDR3nt: TGTGCCAGCAGTGGGACAGGGTCAACCGCGGTTTGGGCCGAAAAACTGTTTTTT
CDR3aa: CASSGTGSTAVWAEKLFF

j_gene: TRBJ1-5
abundance: -
d_gene: -
v_gene: TRBV2
CDR3nt: TGTGCCAGCAGTTTGTCAGGGCAGCCCCAGCATTTT
CDR3aa: CASSLSGQPQHF

j_gene: TRBJ2-1
abundance: -
d_gene: -
v_gene: TRBV28
CDR3nt: TGTGCCAGCAGTTTCCCGGGACTTTCGTACAATGAGCAGTTCTTC
CDR3aa: CASSFPGLSYNEQFF

j_gene: TRBJ2-1
abundance: once
d_gene: -
v_gene: TRBV6-1
CDR3nt: TGTGCCAGCATCGGCCTTTATGAGCAGTTCTTC
CDR3aa: CASIGLYEQFF

j_gene: TRBJ2-2
abundance: medium-sized
d_gene: TRBD2
v_gene: TRBV12-5
CDR3nt: TGTGCTAGTGGTTCGCGACTAGCGGGAGAAACCGGGGAGCTGTTTTTT
CDR3aa: CASGSRLAGETGELFF

j_gene: TRBJ1-2
abundance: few
d_gene: -
v_gene: TRBV18
CDR3nt: TGTGCCAGCTCACCAGTTGAAAGGCAGGTTGCTAACTATGGCTACACCTTC
CDR3aa: CASSPVERQVANYGYTF

j_gene: TRBJ1-5
abundance: -
d_gene: -
v_gene: TRBV10-3
CDR3nt: TGTGCCATCAGTGAGGGGCAGGTCAATCAGCCCCAGCATTTT
CDR3aa: CAISEGQVNQPQHF

j_gene: TRBJ2-2
abundance: few
d_gene: -
v_gene: TRBV7-9
CDR3nt: TGTGCCAGCAGCTCGCAGGGGAGTGAGCTGTTTTTT
CDR3aa: CASSSQGSELFF

j_gene: TRBJ1-5
abundance: -
d_gene: -
v_gene: TRBV11-2
CDR3nt: TGTGCCAGCAGCTTAGGGGGGGATCGCCAGCCCCAGCATTTT
CDR3aa: CASSLGGDRQPQHF

j_gene: TRBJ2-1
abundance: -
d_gene: -
v_gene: TRBV5-1
CDR3nt: TGCGCCAGCAGCTTGCAGGCAGGGGTGGGGAATGAGCAGTTCTTC
CDR3aa: CASSLQAGVGNEQFF

j_gene: TRBJ1-5
abundance: -
d_gene: -
v_gene: TRBV30
CDR3nt: TGTGCCTGCAGCCTGGGGGGCGGCAATCAGCCCCAGCATTTT
CDR3aa: CACSLGGGNQPQHF

j_gene: TRBJ1-1
abundance: once
d_gene: TRBD1
v_gene: TRBV9
CDR3nt: TGTGCCAGCAGCGTAGCGGCAGGGGGCATTAACACTGAAGCTTTCTTT
CDR3aa: CASSVAAGGINTEAFF